Shown below are 16 T cell receptor beta chains from a single sample sequenced in a study of blood T cell repertoires in COVID-19. Assay used: immunoSEQ multiplex PCR; TCRdb lists only in-frame clones, some missing. Found here are more than 95,000 clones, 65% to 80% of them singletons; the top ten hold roughly 19%. Source material: peripheral blood. The receptors derive from a woman in her 70s with acute or convalescent COVID-19.

The rearrangement joins TRBV6-1 to TRBJ1-4; 11 bases are shared with TRBD1. Germline V CDR1 and CDR2: MNHNS, SASEGT. The J segment lost 8 bases and the V segment lost 2 bases, leaving 7 bases of the junction unmatched. CDR3 length: 16 amino acids. This CDR3 reads CASSEWGQGVVEKLFF. The DNA of the CDR3 is TGTGCCAGCAGTGAATGGGGACAGGGGGTGGTCGAAAAACTGTTTTTT.

This sequence joins TRBV18 and TRBJ1-1; a possible D gene is TRBD1 (5 bases). This CDR3 is 14 amino acids long. Germline CDR1 and CDR2: KGHSH and LQKENI. Deletions cut 4 bases from V and 5 bases from J, with 14 bases between. CDR3 in amino acids: CASSLQTVETEAFF. CDR3 coding DNA: TGTGCCAGCTCACTCCAGACAGTTGAGACTGAAGCTTTCTTT.

This chain links TRBV5-4 with TRBJ2-7, with 8 bases matching TRBD1. J was trimmed by 3 bases and V by 0 bases; bases with no gene match: 5. Germline CDR1 reads SGHNT; CDR2 reads YYREEE (reference sequence). CDR3 length: 15 amino acids. CDR3 DNA: TGTGCCAGCAGCTTGGGGGCAGGGGGCGACTACGAGCAGTACTTC. Its protein is CASSLGAGGDYEQYF.

The chain recombines TRBV1 with TRBJ2-1; TRBD2 is the table's D call and was not checked against the DNA. TRBV1 is a pseudogene. CDR3 length: 16 amino acids. The CDR3 reads CTSSHLSGGLYNEQFF. The CDR3 DNA is TGCACCAGCAGCCACCTTAGCGGGGGCCTTTACAATGAGCAGTTCTTC.

This clone appeared a single time. The DNA for the CDR3 is TGCGCCAGCAGCTTGGACAGGGTGGCAAGCTATGGCTACACCTTC. Translation: CASSLDRVASYGYTF. J is TRBJ1-2 and V is TRBV5-1; weak D call: TRBD1 (6 bases). The CDR3 covers 15 residues. Trimming took off 0 bases at V and 4 bases at J, with 13 bases between the two ends. Germline V gives CDR1 SGHRS, CDR2 YFSETQ.

The chain recombines TRBV6-2 or TRBV6-3 with TRBJ2-7, with D maybe TRBD1 (6 bases). This CDR3 region has 15 residues. Looked up from germline, CDR1 is MNHEY and CDR2 is SVGEGT. V was pared by 0 bases and J by 5 bases, with 14 bases between. The CDR3 loop is CASSYSIFQGNEQYF. Here the CDR3 DNA reads TGTGCCAGCAGTTACTCGATTTTTCAGGGGAACGAGCAGTACTTC.

J is TRBJ2-7 and V is TRBV3-1 (or the pseudogene TRBV3-2); 8 bases map to TRBD2. Trimming took 1 base from V and 5 from J; bases not matched to a gene: 7. The CDR3 consists of 15 residues. Germline V gene sequence: CDR1 LGHDT, CDR2 YNNKEL (reference sequence). As DNA, the CDR3 is TGTGCCAGCAGCCAAGGCGGGGGGAGGCTCAACGAGCAGTACTTC. Residues: CASSQGGGRLNEQYF.

This sequence joins TRBV30 and TRBJ1-4; D call uncertain. V was cut by 0 bases and J by 3 bases, with 5 bases left in between. The CDR3 totals 13 residues. CDR1 and CDR2 (germline): GTSNPN, SVGIG (reference sequence). DNA of the CDR3: TGTGCCTGGAGTGTAGCCCCTAATGAAAAACTGTTTTTT. Its protein product is CAWSVAPNEKLFF.

The chain employs TRBV28 and TRBJ2-7, with 7 nucleotides matching TRBD1. The CDR3 spans 15 residues. Germline V gene data show CDR1 as MDHEN and CDR2 as SYDVKM. V shed 4 bases and J 1 base; nucleotides not matched to a gene: 7. For the CDR3, the DNA is TGTGCCAGCAGTTCTCCTGGGACAGTTTCCTACGAGCAGTACTTC. Amino acid sequence: CASSSPGTVSYEQYF. Looking up the rest from reference TRBV28 and TRBJ2-7 gives the full variable domain: DVKVTQSSRYLVKRTGEKVFLECVQDMDHENMFWYRQDPGLGLRLIYFSYDVKMKEKGDIPEGYSVSREKKERFSLILESASTNQTSMYLCASSSPGTVSYEQYFGPGTRLTVT.

This chain uses TRBV30 with TRBJ2-1, with 10 bases that match TRBD1. J was trimmed by 9 bases and V by 5 bases; bases with no gene match: 7. Germline CDR1 and CDR2: GTSNPN and SVGIG (reference sequence). The CDR3 runs 13 residues. CDR3 loop: CAWSGQGWSEQFF. The CDR3 nucleotides are TGTGCCTGGTCGGGACAGGGGTGGAGTGAGCAGTTCTTC. Full variable domain (outside the CDR3, taken from reference TRBV30 and TRBJ2-1): SQTIHQWPATLVQPVGSPLSLECTVEGTSNPNLYWYRQAAGRGLQLLFYSVGIGQISSEVPQNLSASRPQDRQFILSSKKLLLSDSGFYLCAWSGQGWSEQFFGPGTRLTVL.

This chain uses TRBV25-1 with TRBJ1-6; D uncertain. In germline, CDR1 is MGHDK, CDR2 SYGVNS. V lost 2 bases and J 3 bases, leaving 11 bases between the germline ends. This CDR3 has 16 amino acids. Here the CDR3 DNA reads TGTGCCAGCAGTGAAGGTCCCGGGAGCTATAATTCACCCCTCCACTTT. It encodes CASSEGPGSYNSPLHF.

A single count supports this clone. This chain uses TRBV15 with TRBJ2-3, with 7 bases that match TRBD1. Germline-derived CDR1 and CDR2 are LNHNV and YYDKDF (reference sequence). The CDR3 extends over 17 amino acids. V was clipped by 5 bases and J by 3 bases; unmatched bases: 14. The CDR3 region has the DNA TGTGCCACCAGCTCACGACAGGGCCTCCATAGGACAGATACGCAGTATTTT. This sequence encodes CATSSRQGLHRTDTQYF.

The CDR3 coding sequence is TGTGCCAGCAGCTTCATCAGGACAGGGCACAGAGCTAACTATGGCTACACCTTC. This translates into CASSFIRTGHRANYGYTF. The V gene is TRBV11-2, the J gene TRBJ1-2, with 8 bases matching TRBD1. CDR1 is SGHAT, CDR2 FQNNGV, per germline. Losses at the gene ends were 3 bases for V and 0 bases for J; bases not matched to a gene: 12. The CDR3 loop spans 18 amino acids.

This clone was picked up a small number of times. This sequence joins TRBV27 and TRBJ2-2; tentatively, D is TRBD2 (6 bases). V lost 8 bases and J 3 bases, leaving 13 bases between the germline ends. Germline CDR1 and CDR2: MNHEY and SMNVEV (reference sequence). This CDR3 is 14 amino acids long. DNA for the CDR3: TGTGCCAGCGGGGCAAAGCGGGACACCGGGGAGCTGTTTTTT. Translated: CASGAKRDTGELFF.

This chain connects TRBV7-9 to TRBJ2-2; no firm D call. The V end lost 3 bases, the J end lost 0 bases, and 11 bases lay between the germline ends. In germline, CDR1 is SEHNR, CDR2 FQNEAQ (reference sequence). This CDR3 is built from 16 residues. This CDR3 is CASSFAYAANTGELFF. CDR3 nucleotides: TGTGCCAGCAGCTTCGCGTACGCTGCGAACACCGGGGAGCTGTTTTTT.

This clone was seen a single time. This sequence joins TRBV30 and TRBJ1-2, with 7 nucleotides matching TRBD1. After removal of 1 base from V and 1 base from J, the junction contained 9 bases not matched to a gene. CDR3 length equals 16 residues. Germline values: CDR1 GTSNPN, CDR2 SVGIG (reference sequence). The CDR3 DNA sequence: TGTGCCTGGAGTGCCTCGGGACAGCTCGTTAACTATGGCTACACCTTC. This translates into CAWSASGQLVNYGYTF.